This T cell receptor beta chain emerged from a study of T cells expressing NK-cell markers. About the research overall: Sorted CD3+CD56-NKG2C+, CD3+CD56+NKG2C+ and CD3+CD56+NKG2C- T cells supplied the TCR beta repertoires. The study's findings and limits: The study found these clonotypes also leading the CD3+CD56-NKG2C+ fraction in a few donors. More than five of the donors carried dominant NKG2C+ clonotypes that took up roughly 1.0-8% of their CD8+ T cells.

CDR3 length: 14 residues. Germline loops: CDR1 SGHDT, CDR2 YYEEEE. TCR beta libraries carry UMIs added by 5'RACE template switching. TCRdb reanalyzed the 5' RACE reads and collapses them to one entry per CDR3 protein, without DNA. The sample has about 380,000 distinct CDR3 sequences, and its top ten clones hold under 6.5%. Concerning this clonotype: Its antigen remains unidentified.

This chain uses TRBV5-6 with TRBJ2-1; TCRdb's D gene call, TRBD1, goes unchecked for lack of DNA. The sequenced sample was blood T cells: a sorted CD56 or NKG2C T cell subset, CD4+ or CD8+ T cells, or bulk PBMC T cells (not recorded which). This clonotype originated in a man aged 18 to 69 in good health. CDR3: CASSPPPGHNEQFF.